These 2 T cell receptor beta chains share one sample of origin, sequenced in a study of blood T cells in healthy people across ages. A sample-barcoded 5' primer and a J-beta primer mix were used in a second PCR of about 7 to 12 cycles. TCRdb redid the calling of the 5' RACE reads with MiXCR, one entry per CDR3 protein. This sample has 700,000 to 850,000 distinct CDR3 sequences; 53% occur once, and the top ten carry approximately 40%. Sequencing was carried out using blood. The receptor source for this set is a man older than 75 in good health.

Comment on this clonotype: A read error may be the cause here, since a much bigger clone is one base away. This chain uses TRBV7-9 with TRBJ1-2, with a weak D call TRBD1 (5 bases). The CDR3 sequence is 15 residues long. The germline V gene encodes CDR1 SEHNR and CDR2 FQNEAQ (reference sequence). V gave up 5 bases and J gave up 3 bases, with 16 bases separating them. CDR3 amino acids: CASSPTEGGDYGYTF. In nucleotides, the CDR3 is TGTGCCAGCAGCCCGACAGAGGGCGGGGACTATGGCTACACCTTC.

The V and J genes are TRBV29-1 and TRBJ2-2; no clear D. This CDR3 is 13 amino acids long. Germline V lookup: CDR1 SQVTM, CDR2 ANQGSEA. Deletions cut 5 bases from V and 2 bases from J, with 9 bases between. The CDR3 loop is CSVRHLNTGELFF. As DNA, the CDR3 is TGCAGCGTTCGTCACCTTAACACCGGGGAGCTGTTTTTT.